Presented here are 31 T cell receptor beta chains from one specimen sequenced in a study of glioma-infiltrating T cells. The iRepertoire nested amplicon-rescue multiplex PCR amplified TCR alpha and beta CDR3s from RNA. From the multiplex PCR reads, TCRdb called clonotypes with MiXCR, one entry per CDR3 protein. Here the sample spans over 120,000 distinct CDR3 sequences, about two fifths being singletons. Input material: glioma tissue, nonneoplastic brain tissue, or PBMCs (not recorded which). These receptors originate from a human donor with low-grade glioma or glioblastoma, undergoing nonglioma brain surgery, or in good health (not recorded which).

This clonotype was seen only a few times. This chain links TRBV12-3 or TRBV12-4 with TRBJ2-3, with 12 bases fitting TRBD2. Losses at the gene ends were 4 bases for V and 3 bases for J; bases not matched to a gene: 2. CDR3 length equals 15 residues. The CDR3 reads CASSSSGGATDTQYF. The CDR3 bases are TGTGCCAGCAGTTCTAGCGGGGGGGCTACAGATACGCAGTATTTT.

The V call is TRBV20-1, the J call TRBJ1-1; D possibly corresponds to TRBD1 (6 bases). CDR3 length equals 12 residues. Germline V CDR1 and CDR2: DFQATT, SNEGSKA (reference sequence). V was cut by 7 bases and J by 5 bases, with 14 bases left in between. CDR3 nucleotide sequence: TGCAGTGTGGCGGAAAGGGGGACTGAAGCTTTCTTT. Residues: CSVAERGTEAFF.

This clonotype was recorded a few times. The gene calls are TRBV6-1 and TRBJ2-7; D unclear. V shed 6 bases and J shed 3 bases, with 9 bases lying between them. Germline assignment: CDR1 MNHNS and CDR2 SASEGT. This CDR3 is 12 amino acids long. The CDR3 region is CASSEFGYEQYF. CDR3 DNA: TGTGCCAGCAGCGAGTTCGGCTACGAGCAGTACTTC.

This clonotype was detected a few times. This sequence joins TRBV28 and TRBJ2-7, with 7 bases matching TRBD1. The germline V gene has CDR1 MDHEN and CDR2 SYDVKM. This CDR3 region has 13 residues. The V gene end was trimmed by 2 bases and the J gene end by 7 bases; junction bases not matched to a gene: 5. CDR3 in DNA: TGTGCCAGCAGTTTAAGGACAGGATGGGAGCAGTACTTC. Translated, it gives CASSLRTGWEQYF.

The chain uses TRBV7-2 and TRBJ2-7; D remains ambiguous. Germline V gene lookup returns CDR1 SGHTA and CDR2 FQGNSA. The CDR3 is made up of 13 amino acids. Trimming shortened V by 2 bases and J by 1 base, and 6 bases separated the two germline ends. CDR3 loop: CASSLYSSYEQYF. The CDR3 nucleotides are TGTGCCAGCAGCTTATACAGTTCCTACGAGCAGTACTTC.

To note about this clonotype: The DNA is omitted, as the CDR3 cannot be located on it reliably, and the CDR3 follows TCRdb's listing. This chain uses TRBV28 with TRBJ1-2; TRBD1 reflects the table's D call only, with no check against the DNA. Including both end residues, the CDR3 is 13 amino acids long. CDR1 is MDHEN and CDR2 is SYDVKM in the germline V gene. The CDR3 region is CASSVGQGARLFF.

The table lists this clonotype with a few counts. The DNA of the CDR3 is TGTGCCAGCAGCCGAATTGGTGGTGAAGCTTTCTTT. Its protein product is CASSRIGGEAFF. This chain connects TRBV7-9 to TRBJ1-1; unclear D gene. V lost 5 bases to trimming and J lost 7 bases, with 11 bases between them. There are 12 residues in the CDR3. Per the germline V gene, CDR1 is SEHNR and CDR2 is FQNEAQ (reference sequence).

V is TRBV7-6 and J is TRBJ2-7; TRBD2 might be the D (7 bases). Trimming removed 4 bases from V and 5 bases from J, with 21 bases in between. The CDR3 is 16 amino acids. The germline V gene encodes CDR1 SGHVS and CDR2 FNYEAQ. In DNA, the CDR3 is TGTGCCAGCAGCTCCTCTACGGGAGAGGGGGGGGACGAGCAGTACTTC. This encodes CASSSSTGEGGDEQYF.

Concerning this clonotype: This may arise from a read error, as a much more abundant clone is one base away. The chain employs TRBV20-1 and TRBJ1-5; a weak D match, TRBD1 (6 bases). This CDR3 region has 14 residues. V was clipped by 1 base and J by 2 bases, with 9 bases between them. Germline values: CDR1 DFQATT, CDR2 SNEGSKA (reference sequence). CDR3 coding DNA: TGCAGTGCTAGAGTTCGACAGGGCAATCAGCCCCAGCATTTT. It codes for CSARVRQGNQPQHF.

The sample holds a few counts of this clonotype. This chain connects TRBV7-9 to TRBJ2-3; D not certain. The V gene lost 4 bases and the J gene lost 2 bases, with 13 bases spanning the gap. The CDR3 has 15 residues. CDR1 and CDR2 (germline): SEHNR, FQNEAQ (reference sequence). Here the CDR3 reads CASSYLRATTDTQYF. CDR3 DNA sequence: TGTGCCAGCAGCTACCTCCGTGCTACCACAGATACGCAGTATTTT.

This rearrangement joins TRBV28 to TRBJ2-1; TRBD2 matches at 8 bases. Germline CDR1 MDHEN, CDR2 SYDVKM. The CDR3 totals 17 residues. V lost 10 bases, J lost 9 bases, and 23 bases stayed unmatched. For the CDR3, the DNA is TGTGCCACCAGCAGAGATCTAGCCAGCGGGGGCCTCGGTGAGCAGTTCTTC. Encoded protein: CATSRDLASGGLGEQFF.

The chain joins TRBV7-9 to TRBJ2-2; the match to TRBD2 covers 7 bases. Germline CDR1 and CDR2: SEHNR and FQNEAQ (reference sequence). This CDR3 spans 13 amino acids. Trimming removed 11 bases from V and 4 bases from J; junction bases left unmatched: 7. The CDR3 nucleotides read TGTGCCTGCCGCGGGAGTAGCACCGGGGAGCTGTTTTTT. Its translation is CACRGSSTGELFF.

The chain combines TRBV20-1 with TRBJ2-2; 9 nucleotides match TRBD1. This CDR3 has 13 amino acids. Per germline, CDR1 DFQATT and CDR2 SNEGSKA (reference sequence). The V gene end was trimmed by 5 bases and the J gene end by 5 bases; junction bases not matched to a gene: 3. CDR3 in DNA: TGCAGTGCTGAAGGACAGGGGACCGGGGAGCTGTTTTTT. It translates to CSAEGQGTGELFF.

V and J are TRBV10-1 and TRBJ2-1, with TRBD2 matching over 10 bases. This CDR3 comprises 15 residues. The trim removed 6 bases at V and 7 bases at J, leaving 9 bases unmatched. The germline V gene has CDR1 WNHNN and CDR2 SYGVQD (reference sequence). CDR3: CASSPGLAATNEQFF. For the CDR3, the DNA is TGCGCCAGCAGCCCTGGACTAGCGGCCACTAATGAGCAGTTCTTC.

This clonotype was recorded once. A much larger clone sits a single nucleotide away, making a read error possible. The V gene is TRBV6-2 or TRBV6-3, the J gene TRBJ1-1; TRBD1 is a possible D gene (6 bases). Per the germline V gene, CDR1 is MNHEY and CDR2 is SVGEGT. The CDR3 is made up of 13 amino acids. V lost 5 bases, J lost 3 bases, and 10 bases lay in between. CDR3 nucleotide sequence: TGTGCCAGCAGTAGGGGGTTCGACACTGAAGCTTTCTTT. Its translation: CASSRGFDTEAFF.

This clonotype has only a few counts. The chain recombines TRBV27 with TRBJ2-4; 7 bases align to TRBD2. V lost 10 bases, J lost 3 bases, and 3 bases stayed unmatched. Germline CDR1 and CDR2: MNHEY and SMNVEV (reference sequence). CDR3 length: 12 amino acids. CDR3 loop: CATTGGKNIQYF. CDR3 coding DNA: TGTGCCACCACGGGGGGCAAAAACATTCAGTACTTC.

Many counts were recorded for this clonotype. This sequence joins TRBV6-1 and TRBJ1-1; D is unclear. CDR3 length equals 11 residues. V lost 5 bases and J 1 base, leaving 2 bases between the germline ends. Germline V gene sequence: CDR1 MNHNS, CDR2 SASEGT. Here the CDR3 reads CASSWNTEAFF. The DNA of the CDR3 is TGTGCCAGCAGTTGGAACACTGAAGCTTTCTTT.

This chain connects TRBV28 to TRBJ1-5; D ambiguous. The V end lost 1 base, the J end lost 9 bases, and 7 bases lay between the germline ends. CDR1 is MDHEN, CDR2 SYDVKM, per germline. The CDR3 covers 12 residues. Here the CDR3 DNA reads TGTGCCAGCAGTTTATATTTCATGCCCCAGCATTTT. Translated, it gives CASSLYFMPQHF.

This clonotype was seen a few times. The chain combines TRBV6-6 with TRBJ1-1, with D possibly TRBD1 on 5 matching bases. The V end was cut by 1 base, the J end by 1 base, with 13 bases between. The CDR3 is 16 amino acids. The germline gives CDR1 MNHNY, CDR2 SVGAGI (reference sequence). This chain's CDR3 is CASSYLPGRGNTEAFF. CDR3 coding DNA: TGTGCCAGCAGTTACTTACCAGGGAGGGGGAACACTGAAGCTTTCTTT.

Comments on this clonotype: The missing conserved phenylalanine or tryptophan at the end of this CDR3 makes a read error likely. The genes are TRBV27 and TRBJ2-6, with D uncertain. V was shortened by 4 bases and J by 7 bases, with 5 bases between the two germline ends. Per the germline V gene, CDR1 is MNHEY and CDR2 is SMNVEV (reference sequence). The CDR3 spans 12 residues. The CDR3 DNA is TGTGCCAGCAGTTCCGTCGCCAACGTCCTGACTTTG. Protein product: CASSSVANVLTL.

To note about this clonotype: Germline is not matched at one junction end, which may reflect a read error. The chain is built from TRBV20-1 and TRBJ1-2; 7 positions agree with TRBD1. The CDR3 contains 11 residues. Looked up from germline, CDR1 is DFQATT and CDR2 is SNEGSKA (reference sequence). The CDR3 bases are TGCAGTGCTAGAACAGGGGAGGGCCTTATCTTC. Translating gives CSARTGEGLIF.

This clonotype appeared a few times. The chain is built from TRBV2 and TRBJ2-2; TRBD1 might be the D (5 bases). Germline CDR1 is SNHLY and CDR2 is FYNNEI. The CDR3 has 16 residues. V lost 2 bases and J lost 1, with 11 bases in between. The CDR3 region is CASSEQGSGNTGELFF. CDR3 bases: TGTGCCAGCAGTGAACAGGGTTCCGGGAACACCGGGGAGCTGTTTTTT.

This sequence joins TRBV12-3 or TRBV12-4 and TRBJ1-2; D uncertain. V was shortened by 1 base and J by 3 bases, with 6 bases between the two germline ends. The CDR3 is 13 amino acids. The CDR3 loop reads CASSLGTDYGYTF. Written as DNA, the CDR3 is TGTGCCAGCAGTTTAGGAACGGACTATGGCTACACCTTC.

This clonotype was counted at least ten times. The chain has TRBV20-1 and TRBJ2-5; no clear D. This CDR3 region has 13 residues. V was clipped by 1 base and J by 2 bases, with 8 bases between them. Germline V gene data show CDR1 as DFQATT and CDR2 as SNEGSKA (reference sequence). The CDR3 loop is CSARVTEQETQYF. The CDR3 DNA follows: TGCAGTGCTAGAGTAACTGAACAAGAGACCCAGTACTTC.

The chain uses TRBV28 and TRBJ2-5; 8 bases match TRBD2. CDR3 length: 18 amino acids. The trim removed 5 bases at V and 0 bases at J, leaving 14 bases unmatched. Germline-derived CDR1 and CDR2 are MDHEN and SYDVKM. In DNA, the CDR3 is TGTGCCAGCAGTCCACCCGGGCTAGCGGGCGAGTACCAAGAGACCCAGTACTTC. Translated: CASSPPGLAGEYQETQYF.

About this clonotype itself: One junction end does not reproduce the germline sequence, and a read error may be involved. This sequence joins TRBV6-1 and TRBJ1-1; D possibly corresponds to TRBD1 (5 bases). Per the germline V gene, CDR1 is MNHNS and CDR2 is SASEGT. The CDR3 covers 15 residues. CDR3 in amino acids: CAISVGTGIHTEAFF. In DNA, the CDR3 is TGTGCCATCAGTGTGGGAACAGGAATCCACACTGAAGCTTTCTTT.

About this clonotype itself: The junction shows a germline mismatch at one end, possibly a read error. The V call is TRBV7-9, the J call TRBJ2-3, with D perhaps TRBD2 (5 bases). The V gene's germline CDR1 is SEHNR and CDR2 FQNEAQ (reference sequence). The CDR3 contains 14 residues. CDR3 DNA sequence: TGTGCCCGCAGCTTTGAGGGAAGCACAGATACGCAGTATTTT. Translating it yields CARSFEGSTDTQYF.

The genes are TRBV4-2 and TRBJ2-7, with 9 bases that match TRBD2. V was pared by 1 base and J by 3 bases, with 7 bases of the junction left unmatched. The CDR3 loop spans 16 amino acids. Germline V gene sequence: CDR1 LGHNA, CDR2 YNFKEQ. The CDR3 sequence: CASSQVGTSRGYEQYF. The CDR3 bases are TGTGCCAGCAGCCAAGTCGGGACTAGCCGCGGCTACGAGCAGTACTTC.

In the case of this clonotype: A single base separates this from a much larger clone, so it may be a read error. The chain carries TRBV6-6 and TRBJ1-5; 9 positions agree with TRBD1. J lost 7 bases, V lost 8 bases, and 9 bases had no gene match. The germline V gene encodes CDR1 MNHNY and CDR2 SVGAGI (reference sequence). The CDR3 is made up of 14 amino acids. The CDR3 sequence is CASGRDRDDQPQHF. The CDR3 DNA is TGTGCCAGCGGCCGGGACAGGGACGACCAGCCCCAGCATTTT.

Concerning this clonotype itself: The junction shows a germline mismatch at one end, possibly a read error. The chain carries TRBV12-3 or TRBV12-4 and TRBJ1-5; D is unresolved. The CDR3 length is 13 residues. The CDR3 sequence: CASGLGRVQPQHF. The CDR3 bases are TGTGCCAGCGGTTTAGGGAGGGTTCAGCCCCAGCATTTT.

This clonotype was found many times. The chain uses TRBV7-2 and TRBJ2-7; 7 nucleotides match TRBD2. The CDR3 extends over 16 amino acids. V was pared by 5 bases and J by 3 bases, with 13 bases of the junction left unmatched. CDR1 SGHTA and CDR2 FQGNSA come from the germline V gene. The CDR3 DNA reads TGTGCCAGCAGCCGCCCGGGGAGCGGGAAATACTACGAGCAGTACTTC. It is translated as CASSRPGSGKYYEQYF. Supplemented by reference TRBV7-2 and TRBJ2-7, the full variable domain reads GAGVSQSPSNKVTEKGKDVELRCDPISGHTALYWYRQSLGQGLEFLIYFQGNSAPDKSGLPSDRFSAERTGGSVSTLTIQRTQQEDSAVYLCASSRPGSGKYYEQYFGPGTRLTVT.